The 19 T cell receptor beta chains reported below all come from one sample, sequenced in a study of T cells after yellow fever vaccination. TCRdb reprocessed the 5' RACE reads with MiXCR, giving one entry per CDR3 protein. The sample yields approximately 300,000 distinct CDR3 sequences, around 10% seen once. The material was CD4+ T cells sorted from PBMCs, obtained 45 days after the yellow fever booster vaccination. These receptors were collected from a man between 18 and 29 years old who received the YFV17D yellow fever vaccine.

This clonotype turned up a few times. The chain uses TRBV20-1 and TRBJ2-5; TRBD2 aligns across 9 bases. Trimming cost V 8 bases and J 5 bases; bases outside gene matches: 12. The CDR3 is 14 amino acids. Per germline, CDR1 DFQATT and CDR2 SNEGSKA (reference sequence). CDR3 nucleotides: TGCAGTCCCCTATGGAGCGGGGGGTTGGAGACCCAGTACTTC. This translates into CSPLWSGGLETQYF.

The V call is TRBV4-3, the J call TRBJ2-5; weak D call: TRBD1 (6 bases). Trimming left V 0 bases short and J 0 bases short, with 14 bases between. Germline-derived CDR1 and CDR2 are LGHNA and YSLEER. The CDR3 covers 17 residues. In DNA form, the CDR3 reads TGCGCCAGCAGCCAAGATCCTCAGGACAGTAACCAAGAGACCCAGTACTTC. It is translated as CASSQDPQDSNQETQYF.

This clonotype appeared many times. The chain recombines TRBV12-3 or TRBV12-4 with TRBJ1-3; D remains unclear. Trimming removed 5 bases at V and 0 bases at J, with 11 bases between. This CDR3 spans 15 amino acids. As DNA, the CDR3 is TGTGCCAGCAGTATTGACGGAGGCTCTGGAAACACCATATATTTT. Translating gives CASSIDGGSGNTIYF.

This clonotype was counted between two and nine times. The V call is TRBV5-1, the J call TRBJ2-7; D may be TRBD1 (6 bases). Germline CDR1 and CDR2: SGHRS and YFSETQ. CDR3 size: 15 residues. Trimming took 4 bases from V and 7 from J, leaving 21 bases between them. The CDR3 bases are TGCGCCAGCAGCCAGGGGATAGACCTACCCGGGGAGCAGTACTTC. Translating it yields CASSQGIDLPGEQYF.

The CDR3 loop reads CASSQGGGTGELFF. In nucleotides, the CDR3 is TGTGCCAGCAGCCAAGGGGGGGGGACCGGGGAGCTGTTTTTT. The V gene is TRBV3-1, the J gene TRBJ2-2; TRBD2 matches 7 bases. The germline gives CDR1 LGHDT, CDR2 YNNKEL (reference sequence). The CDR3 runs 14 residues. Trimming cost V 1 base and J 5 bases; bases outside gene matches: 1. The variable domain in full, completed from reference TRBV3-1 and TRBJ2-2, reads DTAVSQTPKYLVTQMGNDKSIKCEQNLGHDTMYWYKQDSKKFLKIMFSYNNKELIINETVPNRFSPKSPDKAHLNLHINSLELGDSAVYFCASSQGGGTGELFFGEGSRLTVL.

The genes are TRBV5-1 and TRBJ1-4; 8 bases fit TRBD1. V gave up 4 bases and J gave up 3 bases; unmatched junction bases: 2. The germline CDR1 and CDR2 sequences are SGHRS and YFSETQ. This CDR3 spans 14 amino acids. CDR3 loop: CASSRQGPNEKLFF. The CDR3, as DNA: TGCGCCAGCAGCCGACAGGGGCCTAATGAAAAACTGTTTTTT.

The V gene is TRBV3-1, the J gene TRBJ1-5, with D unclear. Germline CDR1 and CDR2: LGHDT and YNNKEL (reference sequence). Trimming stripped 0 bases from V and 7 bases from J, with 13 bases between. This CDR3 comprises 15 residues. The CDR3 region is CASSQDYRGWQPQHF. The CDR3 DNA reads TGTGCCAGCAGCCAAGATTATCGGGGTTGGCAGCCCCAGCATTTT.

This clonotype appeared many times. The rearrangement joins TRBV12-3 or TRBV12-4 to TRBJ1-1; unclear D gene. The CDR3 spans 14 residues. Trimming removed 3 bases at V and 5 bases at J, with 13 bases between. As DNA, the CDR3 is TGTGCCAGCAGTTTGACCCCAGCTGGGACTGAAGCTTTCTTT. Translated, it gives CASSLTPAGTEAFF.

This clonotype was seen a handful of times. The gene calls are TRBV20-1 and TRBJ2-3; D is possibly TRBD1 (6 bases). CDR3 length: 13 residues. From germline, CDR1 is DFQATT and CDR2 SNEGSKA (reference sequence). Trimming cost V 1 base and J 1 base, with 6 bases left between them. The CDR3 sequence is CSARGGRTDTQYF. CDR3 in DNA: TGCAGTGCTAGAGGGGGGCGCACAGATACGCAGTATTTT.

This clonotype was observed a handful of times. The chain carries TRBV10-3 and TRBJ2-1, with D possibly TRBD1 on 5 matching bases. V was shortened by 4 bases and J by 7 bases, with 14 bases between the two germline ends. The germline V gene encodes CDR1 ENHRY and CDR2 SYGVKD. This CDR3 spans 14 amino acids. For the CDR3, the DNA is TGTGCCATCAGTGGGGCAGGGTTGGATAATGAGCAGTTCTTC. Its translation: CAISGAGLDNEQFF.

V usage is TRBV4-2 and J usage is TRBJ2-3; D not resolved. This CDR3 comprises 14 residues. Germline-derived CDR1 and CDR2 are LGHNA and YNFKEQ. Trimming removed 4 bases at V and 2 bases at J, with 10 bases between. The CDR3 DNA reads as TGTGCCAGCAGCCCAGACATGGCCACAGATACGCAGTATTTT. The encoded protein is CASSPDMATDTQYF.

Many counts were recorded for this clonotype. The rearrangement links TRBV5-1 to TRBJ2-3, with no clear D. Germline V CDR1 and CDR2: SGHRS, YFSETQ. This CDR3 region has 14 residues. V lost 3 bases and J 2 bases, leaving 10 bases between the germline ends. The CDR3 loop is CASSSGPYTDTQYF. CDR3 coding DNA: TGCGCCAGCAGCTCCGGCCCGTACACAGATACGCAGTATTTT.

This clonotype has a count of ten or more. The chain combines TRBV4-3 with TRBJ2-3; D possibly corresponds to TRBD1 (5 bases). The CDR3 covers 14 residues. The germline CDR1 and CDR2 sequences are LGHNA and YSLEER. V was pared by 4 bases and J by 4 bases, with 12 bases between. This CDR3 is CASSLDSQADTQYF. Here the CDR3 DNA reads TGCGCCAGCAGCCTAGACAGCCAAGCAGATACGCAGTATTTT.

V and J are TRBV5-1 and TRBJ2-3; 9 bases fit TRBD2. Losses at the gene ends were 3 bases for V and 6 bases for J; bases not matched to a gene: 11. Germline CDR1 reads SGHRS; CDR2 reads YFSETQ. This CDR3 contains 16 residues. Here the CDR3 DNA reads TGCGCCAGCAGCTGGACGGCTGGCGGGGGGGCGGATACGCAGTATTTT. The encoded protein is CASSWTAGGGADTQYF.

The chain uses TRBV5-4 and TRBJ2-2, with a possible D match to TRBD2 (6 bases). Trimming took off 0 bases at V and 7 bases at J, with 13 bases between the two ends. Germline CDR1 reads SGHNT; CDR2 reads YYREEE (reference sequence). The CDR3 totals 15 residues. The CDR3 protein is CASSLEGGNGGELFF. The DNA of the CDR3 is TGTGCCAGCAGCTTGGAGGGAGGTAACGGCGGGGAGCTGTTTTTT.

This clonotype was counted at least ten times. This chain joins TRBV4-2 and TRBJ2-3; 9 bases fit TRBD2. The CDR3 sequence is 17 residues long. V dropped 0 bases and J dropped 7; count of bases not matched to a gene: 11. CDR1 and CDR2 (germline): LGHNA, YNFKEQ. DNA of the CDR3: TGTGCCAGCAGCCAAGACGGGTTAGCGGGGGAAAGGCATACGCAGTATTTT. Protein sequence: CASSQDGLAGERHTQYF.

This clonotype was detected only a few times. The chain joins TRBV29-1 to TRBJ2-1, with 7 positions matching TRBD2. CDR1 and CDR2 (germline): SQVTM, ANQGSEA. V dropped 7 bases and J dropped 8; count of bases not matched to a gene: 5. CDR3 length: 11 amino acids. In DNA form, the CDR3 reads TGCAGCGCGGGCGGGGGATATGAGCAGTTCTTC. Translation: CSAGGGYEQFF.

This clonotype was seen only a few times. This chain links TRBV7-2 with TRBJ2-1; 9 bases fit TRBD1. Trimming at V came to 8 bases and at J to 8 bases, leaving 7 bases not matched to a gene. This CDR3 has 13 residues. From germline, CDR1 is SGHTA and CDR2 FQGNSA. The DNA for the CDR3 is TGTGCCAGCCGGCCGGGACAGGGCTATGAGCAGTTCTTC. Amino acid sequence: CASRPGQGYEQFF.

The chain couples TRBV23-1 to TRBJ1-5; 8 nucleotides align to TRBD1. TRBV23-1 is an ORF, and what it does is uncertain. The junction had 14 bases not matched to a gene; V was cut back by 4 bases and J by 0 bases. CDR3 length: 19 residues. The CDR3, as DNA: TGCGCCAGCAGTCCTGCTCTTGTTGACAGGGGCCTTAGCAATCAGCCCCAGCATTTT. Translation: CASSPALVDRGLSNQPQHF.